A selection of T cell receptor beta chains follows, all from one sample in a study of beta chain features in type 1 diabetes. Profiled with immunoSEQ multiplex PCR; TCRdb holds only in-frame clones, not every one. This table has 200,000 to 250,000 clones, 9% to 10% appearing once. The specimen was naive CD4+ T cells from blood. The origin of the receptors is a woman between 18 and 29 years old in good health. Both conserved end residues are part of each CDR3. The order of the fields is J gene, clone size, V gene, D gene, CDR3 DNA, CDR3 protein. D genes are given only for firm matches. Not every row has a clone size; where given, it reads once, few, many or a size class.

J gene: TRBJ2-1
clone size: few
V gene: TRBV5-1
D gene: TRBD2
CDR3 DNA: TGCGCCAGCAGCCTTAGCGGGGGCTACAATGAGCAGTTCTTC
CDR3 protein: CASSLSGGYNEQFF

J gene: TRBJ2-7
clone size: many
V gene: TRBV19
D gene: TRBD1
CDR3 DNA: TGTGCCAGTAGTTTGGGACAGCCCGGGGAGCAGTACTTC
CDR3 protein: CASSLGQPGEQYF

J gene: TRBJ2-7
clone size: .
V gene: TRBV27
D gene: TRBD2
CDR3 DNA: TGTGCCAGCATCATTCTAGCGGGAGGGACGAGAAAGCAGTACTTC
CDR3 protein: CASIILAGGTRKQYF

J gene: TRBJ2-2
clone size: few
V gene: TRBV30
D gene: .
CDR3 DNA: TGTGCCTGGAGTGTACAGGTTCCCGGGGAGCTGTTTTTT
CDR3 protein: CAWSVQVPGELFF

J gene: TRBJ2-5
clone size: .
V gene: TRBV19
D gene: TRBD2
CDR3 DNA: TGTGCCAGTAGTACACAGCGGGGGGAGACCCAGTACTTC
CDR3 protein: CASSTQRGETQYF

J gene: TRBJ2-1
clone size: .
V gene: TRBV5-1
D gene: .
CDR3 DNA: TGCGCCAGCATCGGGGGAGAGTTCAATGAGCAGTTCTTC
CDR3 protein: CASIGGEFNEQFF

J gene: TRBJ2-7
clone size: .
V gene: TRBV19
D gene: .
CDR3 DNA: TGTGCCAGTAGTATAGCCCCAGCGGTCGAGCAGTACTTC
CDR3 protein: CASSIAPAVEQYF

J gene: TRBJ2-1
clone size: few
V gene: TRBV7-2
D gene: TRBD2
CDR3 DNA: TGTGCCAGCAGCTTAGCTCTAGCGGGCAAGGTGAATGAGCAGTTCTTC
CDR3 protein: CASSLALAGKVNEQFF

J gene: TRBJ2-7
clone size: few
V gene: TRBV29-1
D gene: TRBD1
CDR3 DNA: TGCAGCGTTGCCTATACAGGGGGCCCGCAGTACTTC
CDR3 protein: CSVAYTGGPQYF

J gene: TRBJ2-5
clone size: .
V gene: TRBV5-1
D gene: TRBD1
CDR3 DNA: TGCGCCAGCAGCTTGGGGGGGACAGCAGAAGAGACCCAGTACTTC
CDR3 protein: CASSLGGTAEETQYF